This T cell receptor beta chain was sequenced in a study of cytomegalovirus exposure and HLA in healthy donors. Turning to the study itself: Approximately 85 million unique TCRs from HLA-typed donors were held in an early release of data. The study's findings and limits: Cytomegalovirus association was listed for 164 TCR beta chains.

CDR1 and CDR2 from the germline V gene are SNHLY and FYNNEI. V gave up 7 bases and J gave up 9 bases; unmatched junction bases: 15. The CDR3 is made up of 16 amino acids. A note on this clone: Its target is not known.

The PCR contained 60 Vbeta and 13 Jbeta primers. Sequencing was performed with immunoSEQ multiplex PCR; in TCRdb, only in-frame clones are kept and a portion is missing. The repertoire consists of 90,000 to 110,000 clones, with roughly 76% occurring once and the leading ten covering approximately 7.2%. The sample taken for sequencing was PBMCs. The chain couples TRBV2 to TRBJ2-1; 10 nucleotides line up with TRBD2. The TCR comes from a man aged 25-45 years in good health and CMV-seropositive. CDR3 sequence (DNA): TGTGCCAGCATGACCTATACTAGCGGGGCAGCAGGTGAGCAGTTCTTC. The encoded protein is CASMTYTSGAAGEQFF.